This entry lists 7 T cell receptor beta chains sequenced from one sample in a study of a mutant IDH1 vaccine in newly diagnosed glioma. Antigens of these TCRs are unknown. This sample's time point: week 23, last vaccination. The study gave 300 ug of mutant IDH1 20-mer peptide per vaccine dose, with topical imiquimod. Some clones are missing from TCRdb's copy, which holds only in-frame ones; the method was immunoSEQ multiplex PCR. Found here are 65,000 or so clones, more than 75% of them singletons; the top ten hold under 4.5%. The starting material was PBMCs, obtained from a glioma patient whose treatment included an IDH1 peptide vaccine. Receptors originate from a man under 40 with glioma.

The CDR3 nucleotides are TGTGCCAGCAGCTTGCAGGGACAGGGGGCACCCTACGAGCAGTACTTC. Translating gives CASSLQGQGAPYEQYF. This rearrangement joins TRBV5-5 to TRBJ2-7, with 12 bases aligning to TRBD1. CDR3 length: 16 residues. The V segment lost 1 base and the J segment 2 bases; nucleotides outside the gene matches: 4. Germline CDR1 reads SGHKS; CDR2 reads YYEKEE (reference sequence). The whole variable domain, remainder taken from reference TRBV5-5 and TRBJ2-7, is DAGVTQSPTHLIKTRGQQVTLRCSPISGHKSVSWYQQVLGQGPQFIFQYYEKEERGRGNFPDRFSARQFPNYSSELNVNALLLGDSALYLCASSLQGQGAPYEQYFGPGTRLTVT.

J is TRBJ2-1 and V is TRBV13; 12 bases align to TRBD2. Trimming at V came to 4 bases and at J to 9 bases, leaving 22 bases not matched to a gene. Germline-derived CDR1 and CDR2 are PRHDT and FYEKMQ (reference sequence). The CDR3 has 20 residues. The CDR3: CASSSTLPRLAGALASEQFF. In DNA form, the CDR3 reads TGTGCCAGCAGCTCAACCCTACCGAGACTAGCGGGGGCCTTAGCGAGTGAGCAGTTCTTC.

The V call is TRBV13, the J call TRBJ2-4, with 11 bases identical to TRBD1. Germline V gene sequence: CDR1 PRHDT, CDR2 FYEKMQ (reference sequence). The V gene end was trimmed by 5 bases and the J gene end by 5 bases; junction bases not matched to a gene: 5. The CDR3 sequence is 15 residues long. CDR3 in DNA: TGTGCCAGCAGCCTACGGGACAGGGGGGAAAACATTCAGTACTTC. The encoded protein is CASSLRDRGENIQYF.

V is TRBV27 and J is TRBJ1-1, with no clear D. CDR1 and CDR2 (germline): MNHEY, SMNVEV (reference sequence). V shed 6 bases and J shed 11 bases, with 22 bases lying between them. This CDR3 is built from 14 residues. The CDR3 is CASSPRNGRERAFF. The CDR3 nucleotides are TGTGCCAGCAGCCCCCGAAATGGAAGGGAGAGGGCTTTCTTT.

The gene calls are TRBV28 and TRBJ1-1; D perhaps matches TRBD1 (6 bases). There are 14 residues in the CDR3. Germline V gene data show CDR1 as MDHEN and CDR2 as SYDVKM. The V gene lost 2 bases and the J gene lost 1 base, with 8 bases spanning the gap. DNA of the CDR3: TGTGCCAGCAGTTTAGGGACAAAGAACACTGAAGCTTTCTTT. Translated, it gives CASSLGTKNTEAFF.

This CDR3 reads CASSSLVRGTIYF. CDR3 nucleotide sequence: TGTGCCAGCAGTTCTTTGGTGAGGGGCACCATATATTTT. The chain couples TRBV28 to TRBJ1-3; possible D gene TRBD1, 5 bases. The CDR3 has 13 residues. The germline V gene has CDR1 MDHEN and CDR2 SYDVKM. Trimming took off 4 bases at V and 9 bases at J, with 13 bases between the two ends.

The V gene is TRBV9, the J gene TRBJ2-3, with a weak D call TRBD1 (6 bases). The V and J ends lost 0 bases and 8 bases respectively, with 13 bases between them. Germline V gene lookup returns CDR1 SGDLS and CDR2 YYNGEE. The length of the CDR3 is 14 residues. The CDR3 DNA sequence: TGTGCCAGCAGCGTAGGACAGGCCCCCGGTACGCAGTATTTT. This codes for CASSVGQAPGTQYF.